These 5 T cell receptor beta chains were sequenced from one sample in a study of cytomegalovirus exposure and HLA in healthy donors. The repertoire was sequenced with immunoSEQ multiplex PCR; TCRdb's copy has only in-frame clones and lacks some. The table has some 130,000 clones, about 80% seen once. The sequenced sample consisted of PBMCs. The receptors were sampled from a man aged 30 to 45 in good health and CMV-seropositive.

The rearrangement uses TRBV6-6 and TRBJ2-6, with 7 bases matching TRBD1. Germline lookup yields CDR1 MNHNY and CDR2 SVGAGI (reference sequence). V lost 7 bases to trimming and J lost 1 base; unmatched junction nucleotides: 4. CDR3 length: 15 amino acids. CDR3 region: CASTQGVSGANVLTF. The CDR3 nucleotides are TGTGCCAGCACCCAGGGGGTATCTGGGGCCAACGTCCTGACTTTC.

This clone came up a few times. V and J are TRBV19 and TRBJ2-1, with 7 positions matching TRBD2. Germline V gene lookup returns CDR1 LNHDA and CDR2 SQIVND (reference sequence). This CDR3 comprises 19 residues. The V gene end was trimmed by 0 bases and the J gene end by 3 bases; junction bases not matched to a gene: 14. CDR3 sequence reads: CASSIDGAGAYQVYNEQFF. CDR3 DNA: TGTGCCAGTAGTATAGATGGGGCGGGAGCCTACCAAGTCTACAATGAGCAGTTCTTC.

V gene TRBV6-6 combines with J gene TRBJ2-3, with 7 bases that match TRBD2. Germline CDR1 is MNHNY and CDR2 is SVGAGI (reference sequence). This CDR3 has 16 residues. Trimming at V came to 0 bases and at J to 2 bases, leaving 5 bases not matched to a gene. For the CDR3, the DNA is TGTGCCAGCAGTTACTCTGCTAGCGGCACCACAGATACGCAGTATTTT. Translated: CASSYSASGTTDTQYF.

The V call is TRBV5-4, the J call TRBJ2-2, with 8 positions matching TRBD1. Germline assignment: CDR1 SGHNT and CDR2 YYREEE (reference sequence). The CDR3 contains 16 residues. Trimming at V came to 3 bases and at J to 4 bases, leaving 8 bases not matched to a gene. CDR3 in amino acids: CASSWGQASLTGELFF. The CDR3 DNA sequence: TGTGCCAGCAGCTGGGGACAGGCCTCCCTCACCGGGGAGCTGTTTTTT. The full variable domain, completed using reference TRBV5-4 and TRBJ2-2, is ETGVTQSPTHLIKTRGQQVTLRCSSQSGHNTVSWYQQALGQGPQFIFQYYREEENGRGNFPPRFSGLQFPNYSSELNVNALELDDSALYLCASSWGQASLTGELFFGEGSRLTVL.

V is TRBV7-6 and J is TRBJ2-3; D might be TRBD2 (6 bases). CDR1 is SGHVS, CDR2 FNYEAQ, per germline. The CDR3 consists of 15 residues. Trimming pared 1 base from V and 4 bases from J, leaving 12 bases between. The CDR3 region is CASSLEPGAADTQYF. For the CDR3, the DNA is TGTGCCAGCAGCTTAGAACCGGGAGCCGCAGATACGCAGTATTTT.